This T cell receptor (beta chain) was sequenced for a study of shared clonotypes between healthy human individuals. This was a deep-level run. Around 30,000 T cell genomes, or about 190 ng DNA, went into the sorted-subset replicate PCRs. The assay was immunoSEQ multiplex PCR, and TCRdb's table has in-frame clones only and misses some. The top ten hold approximately 0.4% of the sample, which has roughly 1,600,000 clones, just under 99% seen once. Overall study results and limits: Naive subsets generally exceeded memory subsets in estimated richness.

On this clone itself: What it binds is unknown.

Germline CDR1 and CDR2: LNHNV and YYDKDF (reference sequence). V dropped 0 bases and J dropped 8 bases, with 22 bases sitting between them. The CDR3 loop spans 17 amino acids. The rearrangement joins TRBV15 to TRBJ1-2; no clear D gene. The receptor comes from a man aged 25-45 years in good health. Sample: naive CD4+ T cells sorted from blood. Subset defined: CD45RA+ positively selected. The CDR3 nucleotides read TGTGCCACCAGCAGAGATTCCAGGTTAATATCCTCCAAGGGCTACACCTTC. This sequence encodes CATSRDSRLISSKGYTF. The full variable domain, in which reference TRBV15 and TRBJ1-2 provide the parts outside the CDR3, is DAMVIQNPRYQVTQFGKPVTLSCSQTLNHNVMYWYQQKSSQAPKLLFHYYDKDFNNEADTPDNFQSRRPNTSFCFLDIRSPGLGDTAMYLCATSRDSRLISSKGYTFGSGTRLTVV.